This is a list of T cell receptor beta chains from one sample in a study of CD8+ T cells in alopecia areata. This table comes from immunoSEQ multiplex PCR, and its TCRdb copy is limited to in-frame clones, with some not included. The profile shows roughly 220,000 clones, more than 30% of them singletons. The source was CD4+ T cells sorted from blood, collected at approximately week 30, from a patient treated with tofacitinib. Receptors were obtained from a human donor with alopecia areata. The CDR3 runs from the conserved cysteine through the conserved F or W. Size is omitted from some rows. Given values are once, few, many or a class for expanded clones.

14,TRBJ2-7,NA,TRBV30,CAWSVKDRSYEQYF
12,TRBJ2-3,NA,TRBV9,CASSFIGDTQYF
14,TRBJ1-2,few,TRBV25-1,CASSEGGFVRGYTF
13,TRBJ1-1,NA,TRBV7-9,CASSLKGSTEAFF
17,TRBJ2-3,NA,TRBV9,CASSVDPGTVVADTQYF
16,TRBJ1-2,NA,TRBV6-4,CASSDWDREEGDGYTF
13,TRBJ1-1,NA,TRBV5-4,CASSPTRDTEAFF
12,TRBJ1-5,NA,TRBV6-5,CASSDRDQPQHF
15,TRBJ2-7,NA,TRBV30,CAWSVGLAGAYEQYF
15,TRBJ2-1,NA,TRBV6-5,CASSRPGSSYNEQFF
14,TRBJ2-1,many,TRBV7-8,CASSFRLAGGEQFF
14,TRBJ1-1,few,TRBV29-1,CSVNRTGMNTEAFF
13,TRBJ2-1,few,TRBV10-3,CAISPTEVGEQFF
13,TRBJ1-2,NA,TRBV25-1,CASTRGGGYGYTF
12,TRBJ2-1,few,TRBV30,CAYLPTGSEQFF
15,TRBJ1-5,NA,TRBV30,CAWSLTGGFNQPQHF